This T cell receptor (beta chain) originates from a study of molecular identifiers for immune sequencing clone quantification. As previously described, bulk TCR libraries were made using listed TCR primers. A single record per CDR3 protein comes from TCRdb applying MiXCR to the PCR reads. This table has around 100,000 distinct CDR3 sequences, around 33% appearing once. Unmatched junction bases numbered 6, after V lost 3 bases and J lost 4 bases. The length of the CDR3 is 15 residues. Germline CDR1 reads LGHDT; CDR2 reads YNNKEL (reference sequence). Sorting selected naive CD8 T cells with a CD8+CD4-CCR7+CD45RA+ phenotype. This clonotype was seen a single time. The conserved closing phenylalanine or tryptophan is absent in this CDR3, likely reflecting a read error.

Sequencing used naive CD8+ T cells from blood, with Jurkat cell RNA spiked in. Subset noted: FACS-sorted CD8+CD4-CCR7+CD45RA+ naive T cells. This sequence was found in a human donor in good health. Some libraries in this study had Jurkat cell RNA spiked in. This sequence joins TRBV3-1 and TRBJ2-3; the match to TRBD1 covers 8 bases. The CDR3 sequence: CASSQTGVRSDTQYL. CDR3 in DNA: TGTGCCAGCAGCCAGACAGGGGTCAGATCAGATACGCAGTATTTA.